Listed below are T cell receptor beta chains from one sample, sequenced in a study of T-cell memory formation after mild COVID-19. TCRdb recomputed calls from the 5' RACE reads with MiXCR, one row per CDR3 protein. The sample holds over 400,000 distinct CDR3 sequences, around a quarter seen once. Sequencing was carried out using PBMCs or a T cell subset sorted from them (not recorded which). The origin of the receptors is an adult woman who had mild COVID-19 (a few samples of this study predate the infection). Cell type and time point are not known. Each CDR3 is given with its conserved first and last residue. D genes are given only for firm matches. A row's size may be missing; if present it is once, few, many or a size class.

CDR3: CASSQVGAGTGAYEQYF; DNA: TGCGCCAGCAGCCAAGTGGGGGCCGGGACAGGAGCCTACGAGCAGTACTTC; J: TRBJ2-7; size: few; V: TRBV4-3; D: TRBD1
CDR3: CASSLAERGTEAFF; DNA: TGTGCCAGCAGCTTAGCGGAAAGGGGCACTGAAGCTTTCTTT; J: TRBJ1-1; size: few; V: TRBV7-9; D: .
CDR3: CASSLIWTPDGAVAGYTYEQYF; DNA: TGCGCCAGCAGCTTGATTTGGACACCAGACGGCGCGGTAGCGGGATATACTTACGAGCAGTACTTC; J: TRBJ2-7; size: .; V: TRBV5-1; D: TRBD2
CDR3: CASSLNRFNTEAFF; DNA: TGTGCCAGCAGCTTAAACAGGTTCAACACTGAAGCTTTCTTT; J: TRBJ1-1; size: .; V: TRBV5-6; D: .
CDR3: CASSAGLAGHTDTQYF; DNA: TGTGCCAGCAGCGCAGGACTAGCGGGCCACACAGATACGCAGTATTTT; J: TRBJ2-3; size: .; V: TRBV7-9; D: TRBD2
CDR3: CASSQVGGSYEQYF; DNA: TGCGCCAGCAGCCAAGTGGGCGGGAGCTACGAGCAGTACTTC; J: TRBJ2-7; size: .; V: TRBV4-1; D: TRBD2
CDR3: CANSSPLAGDHEQYF; DNA: TGTGCCAACAGCAGTCCACTAGCGGGAGACCACGAGCAGTACTTC; J: TRBJ2-7; size: .; V: TRBV15; D: TRBD2
CDR3: CASSLGLAGIQETQYF; DNA: TGTGCCAGCAGCCTCGGACTAGCGGGGATCCAAGAGACCCAGTACTTC; J: TRBJ2-5; size: few; V: TRBV6-6; D: TRBD2
CDR3: CSVEVGAFGYTF; DNA: TGCAGCGTTGAAGTAGGGGCGTTCGGCTACACCTTC; J: TRBJ1-2; size: few; V: TRBV29-1; D: .
CDR3: CASSSGTSGGAYEQYF; DNA: TGCGCCAGCAGCTCCGGGACTAGCGGGGGGGCCTACGAGCAGTACTTC; J: TRBJ2-7; size: few; V: TRBV5-1; D: TRBD2
CDR3: CASSDPLAGNYNEQFF; DNA: TGTGCCAGCAGCGATCCACTAGCGGGAAACTACAATGAGCAGTTCTTC; J: TRBJ2-1; size: .; V: TRBV7-9; D: TRBD2
CDR3: CSVDRGSGELFF; DNA: TGCAGCGTGGACAGGGGCAGCGGGGAGCTGTTTTTT; J: TRBJ2-2; size: many; V: TRBV29-1; D: TRBD1
CDR3: CASSPRPSGISTDTQYF; DNA: TGTGCCAGCAGCCCCCGTCCTAGCGGGATTAGCACAGATACGCAGTATTTT; J: TRBJ2-3; size: .; V: TRBV12-3/TRBV12-4; D: TRBD2
CDR3: CASSQGRDSGLAGPKTQYF; DNA: TGTGCCAGCAGCCAAGGGCGAGATTCGGGACTAGCGGGCCCGAAGACCCAGTACTTC; J: TRBJ2-5; size: few; V: TRBV4-2; D: TRBD2
CDR3: CASSPTGWGAFF; DNA: TGTGCCAGCAGTCCCACAGGGTGGGGAGCTTTCTTT; J: TRBJ1-1; size: few; V: TRBV28; D: .
CDR3: CSVATGVGNIQYF; DNA: TGCAGCGTCGCGACAGGGGTGGGAAACATTCAGTACTTC; J: TRBJ2-4; size: few; V: TRBV29-1; D: TRBD1
CDR3: CASSQDLVAAGRRAEAFF; DNA: TGTGCCAGCAGCCAAGATCTCGTTGCGGCGGGGAGAAGGGCTGAAGCTTTCTTT; J: TRBJ1-1; size: .; V: TRBV3-1; D: .
CDR3: CASSSTSPDTQYF; DNA: TGTGCCAGCAGCTCGACTAGCCCCGATACGCAGTATTTT; J: TRBJ2-3; size: few; V: TRBV9; D: TRBD2
CDR3: CASSAPSLAQGDTQYF; DNA: TGTGCCAGCAGTGCCCCGAGCCTGGCACAGGGAGATACGCAGTATTTT; J: TRBJ2-3; size: few; V: TRBV6-1; D: .
CDR3: CASSPRRDRPYEQYF; DNA: TGTGCCAGCTCACCCCGACGGGACAGACCCTACGAGCAGTACTTC; J: TRBJ2-7; size: .; V: TRBV18; D: TRBD1
CDR3: CASSLETAGLYNEQFF; DNA: TGTGCCAGCAGCTTAGAAACAGCGGGGTTGTACAATGAGCAGTTCTTC; J: TRBJ2-1; size: few; V: TRBV7-6; D: TRBD2
CDR3: CASSQGQGQPQHF; DNA: TGTGCCAGCAGTCAAGGACAGGGTCAGCCCCAGCATTTT; J: TRBJ1-5; size: few; V: TRBV6-5; D: TRBD1
CDR3: CASSSQGTLSGANVLTF; DNA: TGTGCCAGCAGTTCTCAGGGGACACTCTCTGGGGCCAACGTCCTGACTTTC; J: TRBJ2-6; size: .; V: TRBV12-3/TRBV12-4; D: .
CDR3: CASSLVRTGGWEAFF; DNA: TGTGCCAGCAGCTTAGTCAGGACAGGGGGCTGGGAAGCTTTCTTT; J: TRBJ1-1; size: .; V: TRBV7-2; D: TRBD1
CDR3: CASSGGKGRTEAFF; DNA: TGTGCCAGCAGCGGGGGAAAGGGGCGGACTGAAGCTTTCTTT; J: TRBJ1-1; size: few; V: TRBV9; D: .
CDR3: CSARFAGVLAKNIQYF; DNA: TGCAGTGCTAGGTTTGCGGGGGTTTTAGCCAAAAACATTCAGTACTTC; J: TRBJ2-4; size: few; V: TRBV20-1; D: TRBD2
CDR3: CASSYSPAGGWNEQFF; DNA: TGTGCCAGCAGTTACTCCCCTGCGGGGGGCTGGAATGAGCAGTTCTTC; J: TRBJ2-1; size: .; V: TRBV6-5; D: TRBD2
CDR3: CASRGVTGTIAETQYF; DNA: TGCGCCAGCAGAGGAGTGACAGGGACGATAGCAGAGACCCAGTACTTC; J: TRBJ2-5; size: few; V: TRBV5-1; D: TRBD1
CDR3: CASSYGTSGSTDIQYF; DNA: TGTGCCAGCAGCTACGGGACTAGCGGGAGTACAGACATTCAGTACTTC; J: TRBJ2-4; size: many; V: TRBV7-6; D: TRBD2
CDR3: CASSLSGPGYTF; DNA: TGTGCCAGCAGCTTGTCAGGACCCGGCTACACCTTC; J: TRBJ1-2; size: once; V: TRBV5-6; D: .
CDR3: CASSQPGTGKNIQYF; DNA: TGCGCCAGCAGCCAACCCGGGACAGGCAAAAACATTCAGTACTTC; J: TRBJ2-4; size: many; V: TRBV4-3; D: TRBD1
CDR3: CATSGWGENTEAFF; DNA: TGTGCCACCAGTGGATGGGGGGAGAACACTGAAGCTTTCTTT; J: TRBJ1-1; size: .; V: TRBV10-3; D: .
CDR3: CASSFRGKQYF; DNA: TGTGCCAGCAGCTTTCGGGGCAAGCAGTACTTC; J: TRBJ2-7; size: .; V: TRBV5-5; D: .
CDR3: CSAQQGRSTGELFF; DNA: TGCAGTGCTCAACAGGGAAGAAGCACCGGGGAGCTGTTTTTT; J: TRBJ2-2; size: many; V: TRBV20-1; D: .
CDR3: CATSDAGTSNQDEQFF; DNA: TGTGCCACCAGTGATGCCGGGACTAGCAACCAGGATGAGCAGTTCTTC; J: TRBJ2-1; size: .; V: TRBV24-1; D: TRBD2
CDR3: CASSSTVTGDTNYGYTF; DNA: TGTGCCAGCAGCTCGACGGTAACAGGGGATACGAACTATGGCTACACCTTC; J: TRBJ1-2; size: .; V: TRBV5-5; D: TRBD1
CDR3: CSAKAAAETQYF; DNA: TGCAGTGCCAAGGCAGCAGCAGAGACCCAGTACTTC; J: TRBJ2-5; size: few; V: TRBV20-1; D: .
CDR3: CASSVDMRESEAFF; DNA: TGTGCCAGCAGCGTAGATATGAGGGAATCTGAAGCTTTCTTT; J: TRBJ1-1; size: .; V: TRBV9; D: .
CDR3: CASSRALRQASSYNEQFF; DNA: TGTGCCAGCAGCCGCGCCCTCCGACAGGCAAGCTCCTACAATGAGCAGTTCTTC; J: TRBJ2-1; size: .; V: TRBV14; D: .
CDR3: CASSYGSQGLSTGELFF; DNA: TGTGCCAGCAGTTACGGTTCCCAGGGTCTCAGCACCGGGGAGCTGTTTTTT; J: TRBJ2-2; size: .; V: TRBV6-5; D: .
CDR3: CASSEVRTLPPQPQHF; DNA: TGTGCCAGCAGTGAAGTTCGGACCCTACCCCCTCAGCCCCAGCATTTT; J: TRBJ1-5; size: few; V: TRBV2; D: .
CDR3: CASSVRGSNSPLHF; DNA: TGTGCCAGCAGCGTCCGGGGCTCGAATTCACCCCTCCACTTT; J: TRBJ1-6; size: .; V: TRBV5-4; D: .
CDR3: CASSNQVNEKLFF; DNA: TGTGCCAGCAGCAATCAAGTGAATGAAAAACTGTTTTTT; J: TRBJ1-4; size: few; V: TRBV7-9; D: .
CDR3: CASSWTGRNSPLHF; DNA: TGTGCCAGCAGTTGGACAGGGAGGAATTCACCCCTCCACTTT; J: TRBJ1-6; size: .; V: TRBV12-3/TRBV12-4; D: TRBD1
CDR3: CASSQATGGGTQYF; DNA: TGCGCCAGCAGCCAAGCAACCGGGGGCGGGACCCAGTACTTC; J: TRBJ2-5; size: .; V: TRBV4-1; D: .
CDR3: CSARLGAPNTEAFF; DNA: TGCAGTGCTAGGCTGGGGGCTCCGAACACTGAAGCTTTCTTT; J: TRBJ1-1; size: .; V: TRBV20-1; D: .
CDR3: CASSYVANTEAFF; DNA: TGTGCCAGCAGTTATGTAGCGAACACTGAAGCTTTCTTT; J: TRBJ1-1; size: .; V: TRBV6-2/TRBV6-3; D: .
CDR3: CATSRLAGGAYNEQFF; DNA: TGTGCCACCAGCAGATTAGCGGGGGGTGCCTACAATGAGCAGTTCTTC; J: TRBJ2-1; size: few; V: TRBV15; D: TRBD2
CDR3: CSVGQGESYEQYF; DNA: TGCAGCGTTGGACAGGGGGAATCCTACGAGCAGTACTTC; J: TRBJ2-7; size: .; V: TRBV29-1; D: TRBD1
CDR3: CASSFGTGVQETQYF; DNA: TGTGCCAGCAGCTTCGGCACAGGTGTGCAAGAGACCCAGTACTTC; J: TRBJ2-5; size: .; V: TRBV7-2; D: .
CDR3: CASSQDNSGTQYF; DNA: TGTGCCAGCAGCCAAGATAACTCCGGGACCCAGTACTTC; J: TRBJ2-5; size: .; V: TRBV4-2; D: .
CDR3: CSVGGWESLQETQYF; DNA: TGCAGCGTTGGTGGGTGGGAGTCATTACAAGAGACCCAGTACTTC; J: TRBJ2-5; size: .; V: TRBV29-1; D: .